This T cell receptor (beta chain) was obtained from a study of T cells after yellow fever vaccination. Study details: The fractions with low cell numbers were processed using SMART-Seq v4 Ultra Low Input. Study observations and caveats: A small share of clonotypes appeared in both CD4 and CD8 compartments.

Between the trimmed V and J ends, which lost 5 bases and 4 bases, there was a span of 14 bases. The CDR3 extends over 14 amino acids. One entry per CDR3 protein results from TCRdb running MiXCR on the 5' RACE reads. The sample contains over 300,000 distinct CDR3 sequences, about 6.6% of which appear only once. This clonotype was counted a few times. No antigen is known for it. This chain links TRBV12-3 or TRBV12-4 with TRBJ2-5; D tentatively reads TRBD1 or TRBD2 (6 bases each). This specimen consisted of PBMCs, obtained more than 35 days after the first yellow fever vaccination. The sequence was obtained from a man aged 18 to 35 who received the YFV17D yellow fever vaccine. The CDR3 DNA sequence: TGTGCCAGCAGTATATGGGGGGCCCTAGAGACCCAGTACTTC. Its protein is CASSIWGALETQYF.